This T cell receptor beta chain was identified in a study of shared clonotypes between healthy human individuals (TCRdb year 2020). At the level of the whole study: A couple of women and a few men aged 18 to 49 years were included in the cohort. The study deeply sequenced blood TCR repertoires of about 5 healthy adults to estimate repertoire size and the extent of clonotype sharing between individuals. Per donor, three plates each were used for CD4 naive and CD4 memory, two for CD8 naive, and one for CD8 memory. Libraries were prepared and TCR repertoires were sequenced by different laboratories using diverse techniques, in order to increase sequencing depth and limit assay-specific biases. Leukapheresis yielded between about 0.9 and 8.9 billion PBMCs per donor. Study-wide findings and limitations: Incomplete sequencing was indicated by rarefaction of sorted-subset datasets, despite the large sequencing depth. When several donors were compared, the shared fraction of clonotypes was about 5.5% for naive CD4, approximately 3.5% for naive CD8, 2.3% for memory CD4, and 0.35% to 0.5% for memory CD8. Higher generation probabilities were observed for clonotypes shared by all four sorted-subset donors than for non-shared clonotypes. Estimated clonotype richness was generally larger for naive than for memory subsets. Because the study included a small number of donors, the genetic and exposure-history diversity represented was limited. Based on pairwise subsampling, the degree of clonotype sharing among donors was expected to be affected by sequencing depth. Sampling was restricted to blood, and TCR repertoires in tissue are likely to differ from TCR repertoires in blood.

V and J are truncated by 3 bases and 1 base respectively, leaving an intervening sequence of 12 bases. CDR1 and CDR2 were assigned from the germline V gene as LGHNA and YSLEER. The cysteine opens and the phenylalanine closes a CDR3 of 15 amino acids. Kept here is only the CDR3 DNA, which spans 45 bases and is read in frame from base 1. Using the deep immunoSEQ assay, TCR CDR3 regions were amplified from genomic DNA by multiplex PCR. Extracted genomic DNA from each cell subset was distributed evenly across all wells of several immunoSEQ 96-well plates, and each plate was treated as a replicate. For sorted subsets, approximately 0.2 ug of genomic DNA, equivalent to some 33,000 T cell genomes, went into each replicate PCR. Purified libraries were measured with a Qubit 3.0 fluorometer, size-checked on a Bioanalyzer 2100, and measured again with the KAPA Library Quantification kit. Each immunoSEQ 96-well plate was sequenced on its own single-read 150-cycle Illumina NextSeq 550 flow cell. Turning to the authors' computational methods: The immunoSEQ output contained only junctional sequences without quality scores, so filtering could not match that applied to full-length reads. Sequences were annotated with PyIR, a Python wrapper for IgBLAST v1.9, using IMGT germline references to assign V/J genes and CDR3. Reads were removed for weak V/J assignments (E-value above 1e-6), missing CDR3, stop codons, out-of-frame junctions, or ambiguous translated residues. A V3J clonotype was defined by an identical inferred V gene, J gene, and CDR3 amino acid sequence. Percentage overlap between repertoires was calculated by dividing the number of shared unique clonotypes by the size of the smaller repertoire. RTK rarefaction, the Chao1 estimator, and Recon v2.1 estimates of unobserved clonotypes were used to assess repertoire richness. For all TCRbeta clonotypes obtained by the gDNA method from a handful of donors, generation probabilities were computed with OLGA. As stored in TCRdb, this immuneACCESS dataset retains in-frame rearrangements with V and J assigned. A fraction of the clones does not appear; measured against another copy, unresolved V genes explain less than half of the discrepancy, and the remainder lacks a known reason. V and J calls plus clone size are reproduced from that table; the DNA served to infer D and trimming. The sample yields about 2 million clones; roughly 94% were counted once. The top ten hold more than 0.1% of the sample.

In the case of this clone: This clone's antigen is unknown. One base away there is no much larger clone; base qualities are not given.

The donors were healthy, HIV-negative adults who had no recently reported acute infections or vaccinations. Every donor was a Caucasian adult living in Nashville, Tennessee, USA. Magnetic negative selection was used to enrich CD4+ T cells, after which naive cells were positively selected on CD45RA and the negative fraction became the memory subset. After blood collection by leukapheresis, PBMCs were isolated using Ficoll-Histopaque density gradient centrifugation and then cryopreserved in the vapor phase of liquid nitrogen. Purity and quantity of every magnetically sorted T cell population were checked by analytical flow cytometry. Genomic DNA was isolated from every sorted fraction and measured by UV absorbance on a Nanodrop 2000c.

Rearrangement joined TRBV4-3 to TRBJ1-2; possibly the D gene is TRBD1, per 5 matching bases. The source of this sequence is a man younger than 35 in good health. The source material was naive CD4+ T cells sorted from blood. The intended sense of this specimen's cell subset or site label: CD45RA+ positively selected. The CDR3 region reads CASSQAAGLNYGYTF. The DNA sequence is as follows: TGCGCCAGCAGCCAGGCGGCGGGGCTTAACTATGGCTACACCTTC.